This entry lists 4 T cell receptor beta chains sequenced from one sample in a study of PD-L1 blockade in urothelial cancer (dated by TCRdb to 2016 to 2017). Library preparation was by the immunoSEQ multiplex PCR assay. This immuneACCESS table, as held by TCRdb, lists in-frame sequences with V and J called but not all clones. Of the missing ones, under half trace to an unresolved V gene in checked studies; the others have no known cause. Counted in this sample were 68,000 or so clones; 80% to 90% of them appeared once. The biggest ten clones account for roughly 5% of the sample. This specimen's time point label, per the study, means: pretreatment peripheral blood. The material was PBMCs, obtained around atezolizumab (anti-PD-L1) treatment. The receptors stem from a man between 65 and 80 years old with urothelial cancer.

The CDR3 DNA reads TGTGCCAGTGGGGGGGTGAACACTGAAGCTTTCTTT. Residues: CASGGVNTEAFF. V gene TRBV28 combines with J gene TRBJ1-1, with D tentatively TRBD1 (5 bases). The CDR3 sequence is 12 residues long. V was pared by 9 bases and J by 0 bases, with 8 bases between. CDR1 and CDR2 (germline): MDHEN, SYDVKM.

This clone was picked up a small number of times. The V call is TRBV14, the J call TRBJ1-6, with 8 bases aligning to TRBD1. This CDR3 is 14 amino acids long. V lost 1 base and J lost 10; bases outside the gene matches: 3. Germline V gene lookup returns CDR1 SGHDN and CDR2 FVKESK. CDR3 nucleotide sequence: TGTGCCAGCAGCCAAGTCAGGGGGCGATCACCCCTCCACTTT. It translates to CASSQVRGRSPLHF.

The chain combines TRBV19 with TRBJ1-1; TRBD1 matches 8 bases. The CDR3 spans 14 residues. With V trimmed by 3 bases and J by 7 bases, 7 bases remained unmatched. Germline loops: CDR1 LNHDA, CDR2 SQIVND (reference sequence). The CDR3 protein is CASSIPDRGDEAFF. DNA for the CDR3: TGTGCCAGTAGTATCCCCGACAGGGGCGATGAAGCTTTCTTT.

The chain links TRBV6-6 to TRBJ2-1; TRBD2 matches at 7 bases. Per the germline V gene, CDR1 is MNHNY and CDR2 is SVGAGI (reference sequence). This CDR3 is 13 amino acids long. Trimming at V came to 8 bases and at J to 5 bases, leaving 6 bases not matched to a gene. DNA of the CDR3: TGTGCCAGCGCTAGCGGAGCCCACAATGAGCAGTTCTTC. Translating it yields CASASGAHNEQFF.